This is a list of T cell receptor beta chains from one sample in a study of T cell responses to AZD1222 COVID-19 vaccine. Sequencing was performed with immunoSEQ multiplex PCR; in TCRdb, only in-frame clones are kept and a portion is missing. The table includes some 180,000 clones, approximately 92% detected once. This specimen was peripheral blood, taken on day 0 of AZD1222 vaccination. These TCRs come from an adult in good health. Both conserved end residues are part of each CDR3. The order of the fields is clone size, D gene, J gene, V gene, CDR3 protein, CDR3 DNA. D genes are given only for firm matches. Clone size is given for some rows only: seen once, a few or many times, or a class if the clone is expanded.

size: -; D: -; J: TRBJ2-7; V: TRBV5-1; CDR3: CASSFDYYEQYF; DNA: TGCGCCAGCAGCTTTGACTACTACGAGCAGTACTTC
size: -; D: -; J: TRBJ1-1; V: TRBV6-6; CDR3: CASSYSPGGAGAFF; DNA: TGTGCCAGCAGTTACTCCCCCGGGGGGGCTGGCGCTTTCTTT
size: -; D: -; J: TRBJ2-5; V: TRBV6-5; CDR3: CASSYSLRQVQETQYF; DNA: TGTGCCAGCAGTTACTCTTTGAGACAGGTCCAAGAGACCCAGTACTTC
size: -; D: -; J: TRBJ1-4; V: TRBV6-5; CDR3: CASSYDSGQRNEKLFF; DNA: TGTGCCAGCAGTTACGATTCGGGGCAACGTAATGAAAAACTGTTTTTT
size: -; D: -; J: TRBJ1-6; V: TRBV5-1; CDR3: CASSLEGGNNSPLHF; DNA: TGCGCCAGCAGCTTAGAGGGGGGGAATAATTCACCCCTCCACTTT
size: once; D: -; J: TRBJ1-3; V: TRBV7-5; CDR3: CARSLKDREGDGNTIYF; DNA: TGTGCCAGAAGCTTAAAGGACCGGGAAGGTGACGGAAACACCATATATTTT
size: -; D: -; J: TRBJ1-2; V: TRBV6-4; CDR3: CASSDSIRQGHGYTF; DNA: TGTGCCAGCAGTGACTCGATTCGGCAGGGACATGGCTACACCTTC
size: -; D: -; J: TRBJ2-5; V: TRBV6-2/TRBV6-3; CDR3: CASGLDSSETQYF; DNA: TGTGCCAGCGGTTTAGACAGTTCAGAGACCCAGTACTTC
size: -; D: -; J: TRBJ1-2; V: TRBV18; CDR3: CASTWDWNYGYTF; DNA: TGTGCCAGCACATGGGACTGGAACTATGGCTACACCTTC
size: -; D: TRBD1; J: TRBJ1-3; V: TRBV18; CDR3: CASSDRDRGPGNTIYF; DNA: TGTGCCAGCTCAGACCGGGACAGGGGGCCTGGAAACACCATATATTTT
size: -; D: -; J: TRBJ1-1; V: TRBV6-6; CDR3: CASSPQAEAFF; DNA: TGTGCCAGCAGTCCACAGGCTGAAGCTTTCTTT
size: -; D: -; J: TRBJ1-2; V: TRBV4-3; CDR3: CASSQGARVLAGYTF; DNA: TGCGCCAGCAGCCAAGGAGCAAGGGTGCTGGCTGGCTACACCTTC
size: -; D: -; J: TRBJ1-1; V: TRBV23-1; CDR3: CASSQSGGRVGTEAFF; DNA: TGCGCCAGCAGTCAATCCGGGGGCAGGGTTGGCACTGAAGCTTTCTTT
size: -; D: -; J: TRBJ1-3; V: TRBV28; CDR3: CASTQGSTIYF; DNA: TGTGCCAGCACCCAGGGGAGCACCATATATTTT
size: -; D: -; J: TRBJ1-2; V: TRBV20-1; CDR3: CSGQDVYGYTF; DNA: TGCAGTGGACAGGATGTCTATGGCTACACCTTC
size: -; D: -; J: TRBJ1-1; V: TRBV6-5; CDR3: CASRRGPGTEAFF; DNA: TGTGCCAGCCGGAGGGGCCCGGGGACTGAAGCTTTCTTT
size: once; D: -; J: TRBJ1-2; V: TRBV30; CDR3: CAWSVYGGRSYGYTF; DNA: TGTGCCTGGAGTGTTTACGGGGGCCGGAGCTATGGCTACACCTTC
size: -; D: -; J: TRBJ2-1; V: TRBV19; CDR3: CASSRGGGAYNEQFF; DNA: TGTGCCAGCAGTAGGGGAGGGGGCGCCTACAATGAGCAGTTCTTC